The present T cell receptor beta chain was sequenced within a study of blood T cell repertoires in COVID-19. Overall study: Specimens from acute and convalescent COVID-19 originated in the United States, Italy and Spain. PBMCs, B-cell-depleted T cells, or T cells provided the cDNA or gDNA that made up the material.

J lost 4 bases, V lost 6 bases, and 3 bases had no gene match. Germline CDR1 SQVTM, CDR2 ANQGSEA. The CDR3 has 13 residues. In the study's own analysis: From reference gene primer amplification, estimates of nucleated cell counts were derived. Profiling relied on immunoSEQ multiplex PCR, and the TCRdb table lists in-frame clones only, not all of them. D and trimming were read from the DNA, whereas the V and J calls and clone size are those reported in that table. The sample has around 140,000 clones, under 90% seen once; the top ten hold approximately 8%. The clonotype was recovered from a human donor in a cohort sampled during active COVID-19. The sequenced sample was peripheral blood. The chain employs TRBV29-1 and TRBJ2-5; TRBD2 aligns across 12 bases. The CDR3 bases are TGCAGCGTGTTGGGACTAGCGGGAGAGACCCAGTACTTC. This encodes CSVLGLAGETQYF.